A selection of T cell receptor beta chains follows, all from one sample in a study of regulatory T cells in long-lasting Graves disease. TCRdb called the multiplex PCR reads again in MiXCR, with one record for every CDR3 protein. The sample lists roughly 510,000 distinct CDR3 sequences, about 16% occurring once. These data also featured in a second study, about T cells in Graves' hyperthyroidism and ophthalmopathy.

The sequenced sample was peripheral blood mononuclear cells (PBMCs), obtained at new diagnosis, from a patient treated with antithyroid drugs. These TCRs come from a man younger than 35 with Graves disease. Each CDR3 is given with its conserved first and last residue. The D gene is left open where the match is weak. Clone size is stated in some rows and not others, as once, few, many or a class when expanded.

len: 15; abundance: once; j_gene: TRBJ2-7; v_gene: TRBV20-1; d_gene: TRBD2; CDR3aa: CSARDSTSGRYEQYF; CDR3nt: TGCAGTGCTAGAGATAGTACTAGCGGGAGATACGAGCAGTACTTC
len: 15; abundance: few; j_gene: TRBJ1-3; v_gene: TRBV11-2; d_gene: -; CDR3aa: CASSLIISSGNTIYF; CDR3nt: TGTGCCAGCAGCCTAATAATTAGCTCTGGAAACACCATATATTTT
len: 14; abundance: -; j_gene: TRBJ2-7; v_gene: TRBV9; d_gene: -; CDR3aa: CASSVSSAGYEQYF; CDR3nt: TGTGCCAGCAGCGTCTCTAGCGCAGGCTACGAGCAGTACTTC
len: 18; abundance: -; j_gene: TRBJ2-1; v_gene: TRBV20-1; d_gene: TRBD2; CDR3aa: CSAGGYERGWSSYNEQFF; CDR3nt: TGCAGTGCCGGGGGGTACGAGCGGGGTTGGAGCTCCTACAATGAGCAGTTCTTC
len: 12; abundance: many; j_gene: TRBJ2-7; v_gene: TRBV28; d_gene: -; CDR3aa: CASSFQLYEQYF; CDR3nt: TGTGCCAGCAGTTTCCAGCTATACGAGCAGTACTTC
len: 14; abundance: many; j_gene: TRBJ1-2; v_gene: TRBV7-3; d_gene: -; CDR3aa: CASSQAGKRGGYTF; CDR3nt: TGTGCCAGCAGCCAGGCGGGAAAAAGGGGTGGCTACACCTTC
len: 12; abundance: -; j_gene: TRBJ1-1; v_gene: TRBV18; d_gene: -; CDR3aa: CASSPGGNEAFF; CDR3nt: TGTGCCAGCTCACCCGGGGGGAATGAAGCTTTCTTT
len: 15; abundance: few; j_gene: TRBJ2-5; v_gene: TRBV7-9; d_gene: TRBD2; CDR3aa: CASSDTAGGPQTQYF; CDR3nt: TGTGCCAGCAGCGATACGGCGGGAGGGCCCCAGACCCAGTACTTC
len: 15; abundance: many; j_gene: TRBJ2-4; v_gene: TRBV18; d_gene: -; CDR3aa: CASSDFTGPINIQYF; CDR3nt: TGTGCCAGCTCAGACTTTACGGGACCGATTAACATTCAGTACTTC
len: 14; abundance: -; j_gene: TRBJ2-7; v_gene: TRBV3-1; d_gene: TRBD2; CDR3aa: CASSQGEGSYEQYF; CDR3nt: TGTGCCAGCAGCCAAGGGGAGGGCTCCTACGAGCAGTACTTC
len: 15; abundance: many; j_gene: TRBJ2-3; v_gene: TRBV13; d_gene: TRBD2; CDR3aa: CASSSASGRTDTQYF; CDR3nt: TGTGCCAGCAGCTCCGCCAGCGGGAGAACAGATACGCAGTATTTT
len: 14; abundance: -; j_gene: TRBJ1-5; v_gene: TRBV20-1; d_gene: -; CDR3aa: CSFRPPQENQPQHF; CDR3nt: TGCAGTTTCCGGCCCCCCCAGGAAAATCAGCCCCAGCATTTT
len: 15; abundance: -; j_gene: TRBJ1-2; v_gene: TRBV12-3/TRBV12-4; d_gene: -; CDR3aa: CASSLAASANYGYTF; CDR3nt: TGTGCCAGCAGTTTAGCAGCATCAGCTAACTATGGCTACACCTTC
len: 15; abundance: -; j_gene: TRBJ2-7; v_gene: TRBV6-4; d_gene: -; CDR3aa: CASSYSPDAPYEQYF; CDR3nt: TGTGCCAGCAGTTACTCGCCGGACGCACCTTACGAGCAGTACTTC
len: 16; abundance: many; j_gene: TRBJ1-1; v_gene: TRBV28; d_gene: -; CDR3aa: CASSYSVGGSDTEAFF; CDR3nt: TGTGCCAGCAGTTACTCCGTCGGGGGGTCAGACACTGAAGCTTTCTTT
len: 15; abundance: many; j_gene: TRBJ2-7; v_gene: TRBV28; d_gene: -; CDR3aa: CASTNLASSSYEQYF; CDR3nt: TGTGCCAGCACTAACCTAGCGTCGAGCTCCTACGAGCAGTACTTC
len: 15; abundance: many; j_gene: TRBJ2-3; v_gene: TRBV28; d_gene: -; CDR3aa: CASSTPGGLTDTQYF; CDR3nt: TGTGCCAGCAGTACCCCGGGGGGCCTCACAGATACGCAGTATTTT
len: 16; abundance: few; j_gene: TRBJ2-7; v_gene: TRBV11-2; d_gene: TRBD2; CDR3aa: CASSLAGGGGLYEQYF; CDR3nt: TGTGCCAGCAGCCTAGCTGGTGGGGGAGGGCTTTACGAGCAGTACTTC
len: 16; abundance: many; j_gene: TRBJ2-1; v_gene: TRBV5-1; d_gene: -; CDR3aa: CASSPDTAASYNEQFF; CDR3nt: TGCGCCAGCAGCCCCGATACAGCCGCCTCCTACAATGAGCAGTTCTTC
len: 16; abundance: -; j_gene: TRBJ2-5; v_gene: TRBV11-2; d_gene: TRBD2; CDR3aa: CAGSRFSGRARETQYF; CDR3nt: TGTGCCGGCAGCCGGTTTAGCGGGAGGGCCAGAGAGACCCAATACTTC
len: 16; abundance: -; j_gene: TRBJ2-5; v_gene: TRBV5-1; d_gene: -; CDR3aa: CASSARQGVIGETQYF; CDR3nt: TGCGCCAGCAGCGCCCGGCAGGGAGTGATAGGAGAGACCCAGTACTTC
len: 16; abundance: many; j_gene: TRBJ1-1; v_gene: TRBV27; d_gene: TRBD1; CDR3aa: CASSLKAGGWNTEAFF; CDR3nt: TGTGCCAGCAGTTTAAAGGCAGGGGGCTGGAACACTGAAGCTTTCTTT
len: 15; abundance: once; j_gene: TRBJ2-2; v_gene: TRBV5-1; d_gene: -; CDR3aa: CASSPGQLNTGELFF; CDR3nt: TGCGCCAGCAGCCCCGGACAGTTGAACACCGGGGAGCTGTTTTTT
len: 11; abundance: many; j_gene: TRBJ2-7; v_gene: TRBV30; d_gene: -; CDR3aa: CAWRTGYEQYF; CDR3nt: TGTGCCTGGAGGACAGGTTACGAGCAGTACTTC
len: 16; abundance: -; j_gene: TRBJ2-6; v_gene: TRBV28; d_gene: -; CDR3aa: CASSLGADSGANVLTF; CDR3nt: TGTGCCAGCAGTTTAGGGGCGGACTCTGGGGCCAACGTCCTGACTTTC
len: 15; abundance: few; j_gene: TRBJ1-5; v_gene: TRBV18; d_gene: TRBD1; CDR3aa: CASSPQGGNNQPQHF; CDR3nt: TGTGCCAGCTCGCCTCAGGGGGGTAACAATCAGCCCCAGCATTTT
len: 15; abundance: few; j_gene: TRBJ2-7; v_gene: TRBV9; d_gene: TRBD1; CDR3aa: CASSVSGTGRGEQYF; CDR3nt: TGTGCCAGCAGCGTTTCAGGGACAGGACGGGGTGAGCAGTACTTC
len: 13; abundance: -; j_gene: TRBJ2-1; v_gene: TRBV19; d_gene: -; CDR3aa: CASTTNIYNEQFF; CDR3nt: TGTGCCAGTACAACTAATATCTACAATGAGCAGTTCTTC
len: 18; abundance: few; j_gene: TRBJ1-1; v_gene: TRBV5-5; d_gene: TRBD1; CDR3aa: CASSLLGQGIFVNTEAFF; CDR3nt: TGTGCCAGCAGCTTATTAGGACAGGGGATTTTTGTGAACACTGAAGCTTTCTTT
len: 17; abundance: -; j_gene: TRBJ2-6; v_gene: TRBV7-2; d_gene: -; CDR3aa: CASSLYGLPSGANVLTF; CDR3nt: TGTGCCAGCAGCTTGTATGGGTTGCCCTCTGGGGCCAACGTCCTGACTTTC
len: 16; abundance: -; j_gene: TRBJ2-7; v_gene: TRBV6-1; d_gene: TRBD1; CDR3aa: CASSETGQGMSYEQYF; CDR3nt: TGTGCCAGCAGTGAAACGGGACAGGGGATGTCGTACGAGCAGTACTTC
len: 15; abundance: -; j_gene: TRBJ2-3; v_gene: TRBV20-1; d_gene: -; CDR3aa: CSATPRNRRTDTQYF; CDR3nt: TGCAGTGCTACCCCGAGGAACCGACGAACAGATACGCAGTATTTT
len: 16; abundance: -; j_gene: TRBJ1-6; v_gene: TRBV3-1; d_gene: TRBD1; CDR3aa: CASSQERTGLDSPLHF; CDR3nt: TGTGCCAGCAGCCAGGAGAGGACAGGGTTGGATTCACCCCTCCACTTT
len: 14; abundance: many; j_gene: TRBJ1-1; v_gene: TRBV6-1; d_gene: -; CDR3aa: CASILAGDVTEAFF; CDR3nt: -
len: 16; abundance: -; j_gene: TRBJ2-3; v_gene: TRBV6-5; d_gene: -; CDR3aa: CASSPGAPGEGHTQYF; CDR3nt: TGTGCCAGCAGTCCGGGGGCACCAGGGGAGGGTCATACGCAGTATTTT
len: 18; abundance: -; j_gene: TRBJ2-1; v_gene: TRBV27; d_gene: TRBD1; CDR3aa: CASSLGQGALVSYNEQFF; CDR3nt: TGTGCCAGCAGTCTTGGACAGGGGGCCCTAGTTTCTTACAATGAGCAGTTCTTC
len: 14; abundance: few; j_gene: TRBJ2-5; v_gene: TRBV5-6; d_gene: -; CDR3aa: CASSFRTAQETQYF; CDR3nt: TGTGCCAGCAGCTTCAGGACTGCCCAAGAGACCCAGTACTTC
len: 13; abundance: many; j_gene: TRBJ2-5; v_gene: TRBV5-1; d_gene: -; CDR3aa: CASSLDTQETQYF; CDR3nt: TGTGCCAGCAGCTTGGACACACAAGAGACCCAGTACTTC
len: 15; abundance: many; j_gene: TRBJ2-5; v_gene: TRBV11-2; d_gene: TRBD1; CDR3aa: CASSPGTGGGGTQYF; CDR3nt: TGTGCCAGCAGTCCCGGGACAGGGGGCGGCGGGACCCAGTACTTC
len: 17; abundance: many; j_gene: TRBJ1-2; v_gene: TRBV5-1; d_gene: TRBD1; CDR3aa: CASSWETGVLIQNGYTF; CDR3nt: TGCGCCAGCAGCTGGGAGACAGGGGTGCTAATTCAGAATGGCTACACCTTC
len: 17; abundance: few; j_gene: TRBJ2-3; v_gene: TRBV5-1; d_gene: -; CDR3aa: CASGMGMGTLSTDTQYF; CDR3nt: TGCGCCAGCGGCATGGGAATGGGGACCCTCAGCACAGATACGCAGTATTTT
len: 14; abundance: many; j_gene: TRBJ1-1; v_gene: TRBV6-1; d_gene: TRBD1; CDR3aa: CASSADREVSEAFF; CDR3nt: TGTGCCAGCAGTGCGGACAGGGAGGTCTCTGAAGCTTTCTTT